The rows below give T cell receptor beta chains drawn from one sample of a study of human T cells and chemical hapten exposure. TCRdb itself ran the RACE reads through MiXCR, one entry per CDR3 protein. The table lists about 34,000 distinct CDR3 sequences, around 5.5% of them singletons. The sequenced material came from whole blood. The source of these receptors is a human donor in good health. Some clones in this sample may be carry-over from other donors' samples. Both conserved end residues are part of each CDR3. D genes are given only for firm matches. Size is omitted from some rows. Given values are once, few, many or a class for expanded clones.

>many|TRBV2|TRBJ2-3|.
TGTGCCAGCAGTGTGTTGGTAGCAACGTATACGCAGTATTTT
CASSVLVATYTQYF
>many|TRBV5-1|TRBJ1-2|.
TGCGCCAGCAGCTTGGATTTAGTCTATGGCTACACCTTC
CASSLDLVYGYTF
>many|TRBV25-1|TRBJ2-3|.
TGTGCCAGCAGTGATCAAAACAGAGGGCGGGCAGATACGCAGTATTTT
CASSDQNRGRADTQYF
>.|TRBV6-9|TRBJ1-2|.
TGTCGAAAGCGGGGAGAGGACTATGGCTACACCTTC
CRKRGEDYGYTF
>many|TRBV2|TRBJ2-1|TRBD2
TGTGCCAGCAAGTTACGACGGGAGGAATTCTATGAGCAGTTCTTC
CASKLRREEFYEQFF
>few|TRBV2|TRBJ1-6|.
TGTGCCAGCAGTGAGGGGGCGTCGGTTTCACCCCTCCACTTT
CASSEGASVSPLHF
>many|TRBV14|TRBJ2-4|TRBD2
TGTGCCAGCAGCCGCTTGCGGGGGACGGACATTCAGTACTTC
CASSRLRGTDIQYF
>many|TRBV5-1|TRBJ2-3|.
TGCGCCAGCAGCTTGGGGACTGACCCCACAGATACGCAGTATTTT
CASSLGTDPTDTQYF
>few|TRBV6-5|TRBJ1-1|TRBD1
TGTGCCAGCAGATCACAGGGGGCGTACACTGAAGCTTTCTTT
CASRSQGAYTEAFF
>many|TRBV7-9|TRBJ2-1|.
TGTGCCAGCAGCTGGAGGAGGGCAGGCAATGAGCAGTTCTTC
CASSWRRAGNEQFF
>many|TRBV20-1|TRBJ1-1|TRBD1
TGCAGTGCTAGAGGCCCGACAGGGACGGATGAAGCTTTCTTT
CSARGPTGTDEAFF
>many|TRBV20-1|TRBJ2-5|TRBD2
TGCAGTGCTAGAGCGGGGGGGCGGTCTGAGACCCAGTACTTC
CSARAGGRSETQYF
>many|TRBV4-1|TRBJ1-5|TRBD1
TGCGCCAGCAGCCAAGGGGTGAACAGGGGTCGGAGCAATCAGCCCCAGCATTTT
CASSQGVNRGRSNQPQHF
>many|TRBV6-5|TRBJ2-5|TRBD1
TGTGCCAGCAGTTACGGGACAGCAAAAGAGACCCAGTACTTC
CASSYGTAKETQYF
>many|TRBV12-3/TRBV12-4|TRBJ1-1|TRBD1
TGTGCCAGCAGTTGGACAGGTATAAGGAACACTGAAGCTTTCTTT
CASSWTGIRNTEAFF
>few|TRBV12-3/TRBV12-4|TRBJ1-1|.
TGTGCCAGCAGTTTGGAGGGGAGAGACACTGAAGCTTTCTTT
CASSLEGRDTEAFF
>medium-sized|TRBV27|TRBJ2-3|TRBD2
TGTGCCAGCAGTCCACAGGAAGCGGGAGGGGTAGATACGCAGTATTTT
CASSPQEAGGVDTQYF
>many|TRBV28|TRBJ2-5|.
TGTGCCAGCAGTTTGATCGGGAAAGAGACCCAGTACTTC
CASSLIGKETQYF
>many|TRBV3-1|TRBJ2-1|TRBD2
TGTGCCAGCAGCCAAGTAAGCGGGATTGGATCCTACAATGAGCAGTTCTTC
CASSQVSGIGSYNEQFF
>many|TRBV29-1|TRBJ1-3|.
TGCAGCGTTGTCCGCAGGCCGAACACCCGAAAGGGTTCTGGAAACACCATATATTTT
CSVVRRPNTRKGSGNTIYF
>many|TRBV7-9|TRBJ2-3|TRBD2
TGTGCCAGCAGCTTCCAGGGGCGGGAGGGCCCAGATACGCAGTATTTT
CASSFQGREGPDTQYF
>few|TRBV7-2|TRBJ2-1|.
TGTGCCAGCAAACTCGTAGATGAGCAGTTCTTC
CASKLVDEQFF
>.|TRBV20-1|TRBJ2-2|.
TGCAGTGCCGCCCCAACTTACAGTGCCGGGGAGCTGTTTTTT
CSAAPTYSAGELFF
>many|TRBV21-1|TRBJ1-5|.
TGTGCCAGCAGCAAAGGGGCGTGTGACAGGGTTATTAGCAATCAGCCCCAGCATTTT
CASSKGACDRVISNQPQHF
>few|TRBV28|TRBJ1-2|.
TGTGCCAGCAGCTACCAGGGGATTGACTATGGCTACACCTTC
CASSYQGIDYGYTF
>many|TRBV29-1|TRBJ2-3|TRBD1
TGCAGCGCAATGGGGGCCTTACAGGGGCCGACAGATACGCAGTATTTT
CSAMGALQGPTDTQYF
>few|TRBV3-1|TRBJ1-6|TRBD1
TGTGCCAGCACCGGGGACAGATTTTCACCCCTCCACTTT
CASTGDRFSPLHF
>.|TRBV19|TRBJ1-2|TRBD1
TGTGCCAGTCGACGGGACAGGGGCCGCGACGCTAACTATGGCTACACCTTC
CASRRDRGRDANYGYTF
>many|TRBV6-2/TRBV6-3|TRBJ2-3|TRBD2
TGTGCCAGCAGTTACAGAACGACTAGCGAGGGGCCAGATACGCAGTATTTT
CASSYRTTSEGPDTQYF
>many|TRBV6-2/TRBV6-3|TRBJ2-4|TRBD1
TGTGCCAGCAGTCCCCGACAGGGCGCTCAGTACTTC
CASSPRQGAQYF
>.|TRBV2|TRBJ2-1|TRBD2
TGTGCCAGCAGTGAAAAGGCGGGAGGGCCTCGGAATGAGCAGTTCTTC
CASSEKAGGPRNEQFF
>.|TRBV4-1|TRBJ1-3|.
TGCGCCAGCAGCCAAGAATCCCTCTTCTCTCGAAACACCATATATTTT
CASSQESLFSRNTIYF
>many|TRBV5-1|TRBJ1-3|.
TGCGCCAGCTCCGAAGTTGGACTCTCTGGAAACACCATATATTTT
CASSEVGLSGNTIYF
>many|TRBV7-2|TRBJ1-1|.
TGTGCCAGCAGCTTAGCCTACACTGAAGCTTTCTTT
CASSLAYTEAFF
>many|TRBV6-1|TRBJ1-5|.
TGTGCCAGCAGTGGGGGGTACGCGGGCAATCAGCCCCAGCATTTT
CASSGGYAGNQPQHF
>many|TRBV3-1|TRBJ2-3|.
TGTGCCAGCAGCCAGGGCCAAAGGGATACGCAGTATTTT
CASSQGQRDTQYF
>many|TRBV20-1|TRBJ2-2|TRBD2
TGCAGTGCCCCCATAGGACTAGACTTGTCCGGGGAGCTGTTTTTT
CSAPIGLDLSGELFF
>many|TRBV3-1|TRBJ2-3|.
TGTGCCAGCAGCCAAGGACTGGGCACAGATACGCAGTATTTT
CASSQGLGTDTQYF
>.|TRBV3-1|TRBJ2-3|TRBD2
TGTGCCAGCAGCGAAGGAAGCGGGGGCCCCACAGATACGCAGTATTTT
CASSEGSGGPTDTQYF
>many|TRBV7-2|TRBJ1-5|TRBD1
TGTGCCAGCAGCTTAGTTGGGGGTTGGACAGGGTTAATTCAGCCCCAGCATTTT
CASSLVGGWTGLIQPQHF
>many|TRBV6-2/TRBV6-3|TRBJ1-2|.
TGTGCCAGCAGTAACGGCCGGATATATGGCTACACCTTC
CASSNGRIYGYTF
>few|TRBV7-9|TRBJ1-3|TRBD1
TGTGCCAGCAGCTTAACGACAGGGGCAGGAAACACCATATATTTT
CASSLTTGAGNTIYF
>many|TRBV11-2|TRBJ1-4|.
TGTGCCAGCAGCTTACGCTGGGGGTCTAAGAATGAAAAACTGTTTTTT
CASSLRWGSKNEKLFF
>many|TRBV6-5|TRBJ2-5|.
TGTGCCAGCAGTGGGGGATCCCAAGAGACCCAGTACTTC
CASSGGSQETQYF
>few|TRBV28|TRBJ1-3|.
TGTGCCAGCACGCGGCGGCCATCCTCTGGAAACACCATATATTTT
CASTRRPSSGNTIYF
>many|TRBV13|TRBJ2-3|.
TGTGCCAGCAGCTCTTTTGCCGGAGCCGGAGATACGCAGTATTTT
CASSSFAGAGDTQYF
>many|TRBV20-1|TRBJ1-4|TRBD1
TGCAGTGCTAGCTTGGGACAGGGATATGAAAAACTGTTTTTT
CSASLGQGYEKLFF
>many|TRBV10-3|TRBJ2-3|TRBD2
TGTGCCATCAGGGGTACTAGCGGGGTCACAGATACGCAGTATTTT
CAIRGTSGVTDTQYF
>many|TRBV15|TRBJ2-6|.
TGTGCCACCAGCAGCCGTTCTGGGGCCAACGTCCTGACTTTC
CATSSRSGANVLTF
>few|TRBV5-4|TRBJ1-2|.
TGTGCCAGCAGCTTGCGGGGTGTCTATGGCTACACCTTC
CASSLRGVYGYTF
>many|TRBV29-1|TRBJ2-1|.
TGCAGCGTTGATCGCCCTTTCGGACGGCAGAGCTCCTACAATGAGCAGTTCTTC
CSVDRPFGRQSSYNEQFF
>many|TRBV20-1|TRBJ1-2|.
TGCAGGCCCGAGGGTTCAGGGGAGTCTAACTATGGCTACACCTTC
CRPEGSGESNYGYTF
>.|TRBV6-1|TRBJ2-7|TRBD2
TGTGCCATCCAGCCAAGCGGGAGGGCCTACGAGCAGTACTTC
CAIQPSGRAYEQYF
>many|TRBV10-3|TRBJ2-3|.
TGTGCCATCAGTGGGATCCCGGGGTACGAAACAGATACGCAGTATTTT
CAISGIPGYETDTQYF
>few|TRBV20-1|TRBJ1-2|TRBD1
TGCAGTGCTAGAAAGACAGGGCAGGGCTACACCTTC
CSARKTGQGYTF
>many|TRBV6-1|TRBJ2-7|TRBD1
TGTGCCAGCAGAAGCGGACAGGTCCTCTCCTACGAGCAGTACTTC
CASRSGQVLSYEQYF
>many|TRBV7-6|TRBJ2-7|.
TGTGCCAGCAGCCTAACAGGGATCTACGAGCAGTACTTC
CASSLTGIYEQYF
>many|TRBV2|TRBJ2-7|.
TGTGCCAGCAGTGAGGCAGGGCCCTACGAGCAGTACTTC
CASSEAGPYEQYF